One T cell receptor beta chain is described in this entry. Repertoires were generated with immunoSEQ multiplex PCR, while TCRdb's copy carries only in-frame clones and drops some. Of about 130,000 clones detected, about four fifths appear once; the ten largest clones hold 7% to 10%. The sample comes from a study of blood T cell repertoires in COVID-19. Germline CDR1 and CDR2: DFQATT and SNEGSKA (reference sequence). CDR3 length: 11 amino acids. The V end lost 3 bases, the J end lost 6 bases, and 8 bases lay between the germline ends. The TCR sequence derives from a man in his fifties who had recovered from COVID-19. The chain recombines TRBV20-1 with TRBJ1-2; TRBD1 is a possible D gene (5 bases). Sequencing used PBMCs or T cells enriched from blood (not recorded which). CDR3 DNA sequence: TGCAGTGCTAGTTCAGGGAATGGCTACACCTTC. Amino acids: CSASSGNGYTF.